This T cell receptor beta chain was captured by sequencing in a study of CD8+ T cells in alopecia areata. Study overall: People stayed on tofacitinib for 6 to 18 months, then stopped the drug for 6 months. Severity was scored as percentage of affected scalp area in treated patients. Study outcomes and limitations: For lesional scalp, especially alopecia totalis/universalis, clonality was higher than in normal scalp. In scalp samples, resident alphabeta T cells of normal skin are also sequenced.

Treatment described: oral pan-JAK inhibitor, 5-10 mg twice daily. This clone has a count of ten or more. Antigen: not known. Once RNA had been extracted, it was reverse transcribed into cDNA to act as the sequencing template. Data came from immunoSEQ multiplex PCR; TCRdb stores just in-frame clones and leaves some out. This table has approximately 200,000 clones, approximately 47% appearing once. The J segment lost 0 bases and the V segment lost 1 base, leaving 3 bases of the junction unmatched. The CDR3 length is 17 residues. CDR1 is SGHTA, CDR2 FQGNSA, per germline. The sequencing here drew on CD4+ T cells sorted from blood, taken around week 37, from a patient treated with tofacitinib. This sequence joins TRBV7-2 and TRBJ1-3; 10 positions agree with TRBD1. This TCR was sampled from a human donor with alopecia areata. Written as DNA, the CDR3 is TGTGCCAGCAGCTTAGGGGGACAGGGGATCTCTGGAAACACCATATATTTT. Residues: CASSLGGQGISGNTIYF.